These 10 T cell receptor beta chains came from one sample sequenced in a study of CD8 T cells in Susac syndrome. RNA in amounts of roughly 0.5 to 1 ug was reverse transcribed with random hexamers. TCRdb redid the calling of the immunoSEQ multiplex PCR reads with MiXCR, one entry per CDR3 protein. In the table there are 120,000 or so distinct CDR3 sequences, just under 95% of which are singletons. The sequenced material came from CD8+ T cells from PBMCs. Every receptor here comes from a human donor with Susac syndrome.

CDR3 residues: CSWWDILYNEQFF. CDR3 DNA: TGCAGCTGGTGGGATATCCTTTACAATGAGCAGTTCTTC. The chain has TRBV29-1 and TRBJ2-1; no clear D. V was trimmed by 8 bases and J by 4 bases, leaving 15 bases between them. The CDR3 is 13 residues long. The germline CDR1 and CDR2 sequences are SQVTM and ANQGSEA.

This clonotype has just one count. The V gene is TRBV5-5, the J gene TRBJ2-7, with D unclear. V lost 2 bases to trimming and J lost 7 bases, with 13 bases between them. Germline-derived CDR1 and CDR2 are SGHKS and YYEKEE (reference sequence). The CDR3 spans 13 residues. The CDR3 protein is CASSFLSWGEQYF. CDR3 in DNA: TGTGCCAGCAGCTTTTTGTCCTGGGGAGAGCAGTACTTC.

This chain joins TRBV6-2 or TRBV6-3 and TRBJ1-5; TRBD1 matches at 7 bases. The CDR3 covers 13 residues. V shed 7 bases, J shed 9 bases, and the junction held 9 bases outside the gene matches. CDR1 is MNHEY, CDR2 SVGEGT, per germline. The CDR3, as DNA: TGTGCCAGCACCCCAGGGACAGCCAGGCCCCAGCATTTT. Translated, it gives CASTPGTARPQHF.

This clonotype was seen once. The chain recombines TRBV30 with TRBJ1-2, with D possibly TRBD1 on 5 matching bases. The CDR3 runs 12 residues. Germline-derived CDR1 and CDR2 are GTSNPN and SVGIG (reference sequence). V lost 7 bases and J lost 4, with 13 bases in between. The CDR3 region is CASDDSGYGYTF. In DNA, the CDR3 is TGTGCCTCGGATGACAGCGGCTATGGCTACACCTTC.

The chain is built from TRBV12-3 or TRBV12-4 and TRBJ1-2; no clear D gene. CDR3 length: 13 amino acids. The V end lost 5 bases, the J end lost 4 bases, and 11 bases lay between the germline ends. CDR3 coding DNA: TGTGCCAGCAGTGTGGCAGGACCCTATGGCTACACCTTC. This codes for CASSVAGPYGYTF.

The V gene is TRBV4-3, the J gene TRBJ1-2; D uncertain. V lost 0 bases to trimming and J lost 5 bases, with 13 bases between them. This CDR3 comprises 15 residues. The germline CDR1 and CDR2 sequences are LGHNA and YSLEER. The CDR3 is CASSQDQVVSYGYTF. In DNA, the CDR3 is TGCGCCAGCAGCCAAGATCAGGTCGTGTCGTATGGCTACACCTTC.

V is TRBV4-1 and J is TRBJ1-1, with a possible D match to TRBD1 (6 bases). The CDR3 consists of 12 residues. V was clipped by 6 bases and J by 5 bases, with 10 bases between them. CDR1 and CDR2 from the germline V gene are MGHRA and YSYEKL. The CDR3 loop is CASRGHGTEAFF. The DNA of the CDR3 is TGCGCCAGCAGGGGACACGGGACTGAAGCTTTCTTT.

V is TRBV2 and J is TRBJ2-5; D remains unclear. The germline V gene encodes CDR1 SNHLY and CDR2 FYNNEI. Trimming removed 3 bases from V and 4 bases from J, with 9 bases in between. This CDR3 contains 13 residues. CDR3 amino acids: CASSDPLGETQYF. The CDR3 DNA sequence: TGTGCCAGCAGTGACCCTCTTGGAGAGACCCAGTACTTC.

The CDR3 reads CASSQLVTGGPYNEQFF. The CDR3 DNA reads as TGCGCCAGCAGCCAACTAGTGACAGGGGGGCCCTACAATGAGCAGTTCTTC. This chain uses TRBV4-1 with TRBJ2-1, with 9 bases fitting TRBD1. The length of the CDR3 is 17 residues. Per the germline V gene, CDR1 is MGHRA and CDR2 is YSYEKL. After removal of 2 bases from V and 2 bases from J, the junction contained 7 bases not matched to a gene.

V usage is TRBV6-1 and J usage is TRBJ2-3; TRBD1 aligns across 10 bases. The germline V gene has CDR1 MNHNS and CDR2 SASEGT. The V segment lost 4 bases and the J segment 1 base; nucleotides outside the gene matches: 8. This CDR3 region has 17 residues. CDR3 bases: TGTGCCAGCAGTGTAGGGACAGGGGAAGGGGGCACAGATACGCAGTATTTT. Its protein product is CASSVGTGEGGTDTQYF.